Listed below are T cell receptor beta chains from one sample, sequenced in a study of cytomegalovirus exposure and HLA in healthy donors. Using immunoSEQ multiplex PCR, the repertoire was profiled, and TCRdb retains in-frame clones only, with some absent. The data hold roughly 180,000 clones, with roughly 84% observed a single time. Material: PBMCs. The receptors stem from a girl between 2 and 10 years old in good health and CMV-seropositive. Each CDR3 is given with its conserved first and last residue. The D gene is left open where the match is weak. Rows may omit the clone size; those that give it use once, few, many or a size class.

d_call	clone_size	v_call	j_call	cdr3_length	cdr3_aa	cdr3_nt
-	-	TRBV5-6	TRBJ2-7	13	CASSPRQVPEQYF	TGTGCCAGCAGCCCAAGACAGGTGCCCGAGCAGTACTTC
-	-	TRBV5-4	TRBJ1-2	12	CASSFRGRGYTF	TGTGCCAGCAGCTTCAGGGGTCGGGGCTACACCTTC
-	-	TRBV9	TRBJ1-2	15	CASSRDFPVSYVRTF	TGTGCCAGCAGCAGGGACTTTCCTGTCTCTTATGTAAGGACCTTC
TRBD2	-	TRBV30	TRBJ2-6	16	CAFEAGGPSGANVLTF	TGTGCCTTCGAGGCGGGAGGGCCATCCGGGGCCAACGTCCTGACTTTC
TRBD2	-	TRBV5-6	TRBJ2-5	15	CASSPGSGRGETQYF	TGTGCCAGCAGCCCCGGCAGCGGGAGAGGGGAGACCCAGTACTTC
TRBD2	-	TRBV7-7	TRBJ2-1	15	CASSPGLAGDNEQFF	TGTGCTAGCAGCCCGGGACTAGCGGGAGACAATGAGCAGTTCTTC
-	-	TRBV5-8	TRBJ2-1	13	CASSLVLIDEQFF	TGTGCCAGCAGCTTGGTACTAATTGATGAGCAGTTCTTC
TRBD1	few	TRBV6-6	TRBJ2-7	15	CASSYSGDRGNEQYF	TGTGCCAGCAGTTACTCGGGGGACAGGGGCAACGAGCAGTACTTC
TRBD2	-	TRBV19	TRBJ2-3	16	CASSQGLAGRRDTQYF	TGTGCCAGTAGCCAGGGACTAGCGGGCCGCCGCGATACGCAGTATTTT
-	-	TRBV11-2	TRBJ2-1	17	CASTPSGWGEAHGEQFF	TGTGCCAGCACTCCTTCGGGGTGGGGGGAGGCCCACGGGGAGCAGTTCTTC
-	-	TRBV30	TRBJ1-6	13	CAWRDTANSPLHF	TGTGCCTGGAGGGACACTGCCAATTCACCCCTCCACTTT
-	-	TRBV11-2	TRBJ2-7	14	CASSLERGLYEQYF	TGTGCCAGCAGCTTAGAACGGGGTCTCTACGAGCAGTACTTC
-	-	TRBV11-2	TRBJ2-7	13	CASSSLLDSIQYF	TGTGCCAGCAGCTCCCTGCTGGACAGTATACAGTACTTC
-	-	TRBV6-1	TRBJ1-5	16	CASSEWGKGGDQPQHF	TGTGCCAGCAGTGAATGGGGTAAAGGGGGGGATCAGCCCCAGCATTTT
TRBD1	-	TRBV28	TRBJ2-2	17	CASSYPSGTGATGELFF	TGTGCCAGCAGTTACCCCTCCGGGACAGGGGCCACCGGGGAGCTGTTTTTT
-	-	TRBV11-3	TRBJ2-5	14	CASSLDPEQETQYF	TGTGCCAGCAGCTTAGATCCCGAGCAAGAGACCCAGTACTTC
-	-	TRBV21-1	TRBJ2-1	12	CASSAGGNEQFF	TGTGCCAGCAGCGCCGGGGGTAATGAGCAGTTCTTC
TRBD1	-	TRBV29-1	TRBJ1-4	13	CSVTGGGNEKLFF	TGCAGCGTGACAGGGGGAGGAAATGAAAAACTGTTTTTT
-	-	TRBV2	TRBJ2-5	13	CASKTGSTETQYF	TGTGCCAGTAAGACAGGTAGTACGGAGACCCAGTACTTC
TRBD1	once	TRBV30	TRBJ2-5	16	CAWSVSRTGVEETQYF	TGTGCCTGGAGTGTATCCCGGACAGGGGTGGAAGAGACCCAGTACTTC
TRBD1	-	TRBV19	TRBJ2-7	15	CASSTGTGTGYEQYF	TGTGCCAGTAGTACTGGGACAGGCACTGGGTACGAGCAGTACTTC
TRBD2	-	TRBV5-1	TRBJ2-1	16	CASSLGASGFVNEQFF	TGCGCCAGCAGCTTGGGGGCTAGCGGGTTCGTCAATGAGCAGTTCTTC
-	-	TRBV4-1	TRBJ2-5	14	CASSQDPGQETQYF	TGCGCCAGCAGCCAAGATCCGGGGCAAGAGACCCAGTACTTC
-	-	TRBV7-6	TRBJ1-1	13	CASSLVADTEAFF	TGTGCCAGCAGCTTAGTGGCGGACACTGAAGCTTTCTTT
-	-	TRBV2	TRBJ1-2	13	CASSEEQLYGYTF	TGTGCCAGCAGTGAAGAACAGCTATACGGCTACACCTTC
TRBD1	-	TRBV6-5	TRBJ1-1	15	CASSYRQGANTEAFF	TGTGCCAGCAGTTACCGGCAGGGGGCGAACACTGAAGCTTTCTTT
-	-	TRBV7-6	TRBJ1-2	14	CASSLGAGDYGYTF	TGTGCCAGCAGCTTAGGCGCAGGGGACTATGGCTACACCTTC
-	-	TRBV6-1	TRBJ1-1	15	CASSEAQEGSSGAFF	TGTGCCAGCAGTGAAGCGCAGGAAGGGTCAAGCGGAGCTTTCTTT
-	-	TRBV4-1	TRBJ2-7	15	CASSQDWTGTYEQYF	TGCGCCAGCAGCCAAGATTGGACTGGAACCTACGAGCAGTACTTC
-	-	TRBV7-3	TRBJ2-1	15	CASSGGGSSYNEQFF	TGTGCCAGCAGCGGCGGAGGAAGCTCCTACAATGAGCAGTTCTTC
-	-	TRBV11-2	TRBJ1-3	14	CASRLSGVSDTIYF	TGTGCCAGCCGTTTATCCGGGGTGTCTGACACCATATATTTT
TRBD1	-	TRBV5-1	TRBJ1-2	15	CASSLGTGANYGYTF	TGCGCCAGCAGCTTGGGGACAGGAGCTAACTATGGCTACACCTTC
TRBD1	-	TRBV7-3	TRBJ1-1	13	CASRGQGATEAFF	TGTGCCAGCAGAGGACAGGGGGCCACTGAAGCTTTCTTT
-	-	TRBV4-1	TRBJ2-7	13	CASKGREIHEQYF	TGCGCCAGCAAAGGCAGGGAAATACACGAGCAGTACTTC
-	-	TRBV6-6	TRBJ1-2	14	CASSSNGHGWGYTF	TGTGCCAGCAGTTCTAACGGACACGGTTGGGGCTACACCTTC
-	-	TRBV5-6	TRBJ1-1	13	CASSLEGAVLAFF	TGTGCCAGCAGCTTGGAAGGGGCGGTATTAGCTTTCTTT
-	few	TRBV6-6	TRBJ2-3	16	CASSYSRGSSTDTQYF	TGTGCCAGCAGTTACTCCCGGGGTTCTAGCACAGATACGCAGTATTTT
TRBD1	-	TRBV27	TRBJ2-5	16	CASSLSIRGPQETQYF	TGTGCCAGCAGTTTATCGATCAGGGGGCCCCAAGAGACCCAGTACTTC
-	-	TRBV29-1	TRBJ2-7	12	CSVTSGEEEQYF	TGCAGCGTTACGTCCGGAGAGGAAGAGCAGTACTTC
-	-	TRBV6-5	TRBJ1-5	14	CASSYSHGDQPQHF	TGTGCCAGCAGTTACTCCCACGGAGATCAGCCCCAGCATTTT
TRBD1	-	TRBV7-9	TRBJ1-2	13	CASSLPTDRPYTF	TGTGCCAGCAGCTTACCCACGGACAGGCCTTACACCTTC
-	-	TRBV10-3	TRBJ2-3	14	CAISESRDFFPQYF	TGTGCCATCAGTGAGTCGAGGGACTTCTTCCCGCAGTATTTT
-	-	TRBV2	TRBJ2-7	14	CASSVQGQGYEQYF	TGTGCCAGCAGTGTGCAGGGGCAGGGGTACGAGCAGTACTTC
-	-	TRBV28	TRBJ1-6	16	CASSFLSPSGRSHLHF	TGTGCCAGCAGTTTCTTATCCCCCAGCGGCAGGTCCCACCTCCACTTT
-	-	TRBV7-8	TRBJ2-2	13	CASSSHSGGELFF	TGTGCCAGCAGCTCTCACTCGGGAGGGGAGCTGTTTTTT
-	once	TRBV4-1	TRBJ1-6	14	CASSQGRQDSPLHF	TGCGCCAGCAGCCAAGGCCGCCAGGATTCACCCCTCCACTTT
-	-	TRBV27	TRBJ1-5	14	CASRNQGSNQPQHF	TGTGCCAGCAGGAACCAGGGAAGCAATCAGCCCCAGCATTTT
-	-	TRBV23-1	TRBJ2-7	13	CASSGERFYEQYF	TGCGCCAGCAGTGGCGAGAGGTTTTACGAGCAGTACTTC
-	-	TRBV11-3	TRBJ2-5	11	CASSVGGPQYF	TGTGCCAGCAGCGTCGGGGGGCCCCAGTACTTC
-	-	TRBV7-8	TRBJ2-4	14	CASSLAGEKNIQYF	TGTGCCAGCAGCTTAGCGGGAGAAAAAAACATTCAGTACTTC
-	-	TRBV9	TRBJ2-7	17	CASSAEITEGPPYEQYF	TGTGCCAGCAGCGCAGAAATAACCGAGGGCCCTCCCTACGAGCAGTACTTC
TRBD2	-	TRBV6-1	TRBJ2-5	15	CASSPLGGFQETQYF	TGTGCCAGCAGCCCATTGGGGGGGTTCCAAGAGACCCAGTACTTC